The T cell receptor (beta chain) described here comes from a study of blood T cells in healthy people across ages. Trimming took off 4 bases at V and 0 bases at J, with 13 bases between the two ends. CDR1 and CDR2 (germline): MGHRA, YSYEKL. The CDR3 has 15 amino acids. Together with a sample-barcoded 5' primer, a J-beta primer mix was included in a second PCR lasting about 7 to 11 cycles. TCRdb independently ran MiXCR on the 5' RACE reads; one entry per CDR3 protein. The data hold around 1,000,000 distinct CDR3 sequences, with around 27% observed a single time. This clonotype was counted only a few times. The sample was also reused in another study, on T cells of mothers and their children.

This clonotype was obtained from a girl aged 2 to 9 in good health. The specimen was blood. The rearrangement uses TRBV4-1 and TRBJ2-7; the D gene is possibly TRBD2 (6 bases). As DNA, the CDR3 is TGCGCCAGCAGCCCAACAGGAGCGGGCTCCTACGAGCAGTACTTC. Translation: CASSPTGAGSYEQYF.